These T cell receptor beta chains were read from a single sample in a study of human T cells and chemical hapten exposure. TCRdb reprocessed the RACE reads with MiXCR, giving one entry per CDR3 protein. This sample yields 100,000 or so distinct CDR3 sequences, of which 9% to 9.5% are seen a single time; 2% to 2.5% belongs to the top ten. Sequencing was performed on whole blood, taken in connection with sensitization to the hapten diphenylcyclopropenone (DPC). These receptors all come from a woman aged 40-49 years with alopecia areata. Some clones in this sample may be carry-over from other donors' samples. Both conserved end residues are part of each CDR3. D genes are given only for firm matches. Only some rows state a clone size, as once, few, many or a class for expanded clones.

CDR3 protein: CSARDGEQFF
CDR3 DNA: TGCAGTGCTAGGGATGGTGAGCAGTTCTTC
V gene: TRBV20-1
J gene: TRBJ2-1
D gene: .
clone size: many

CDR3 protein: CASSPQGNTGELFF
CDR3 DNA: TGTGCCAGCAGTCCCCAAGGGAACACCGGGGAGCTGTTTTTT
V gene: TRBV2
J gene: TRBJ2-2
D gene: .
clone size: .

CDR3 protein: CAISNNPGAGGNEQFF
CDR3 DNA: TGTGCCATCAGTAACAACCCTGGGGCAGGGGGGAATGAGCAGTTCTTC
V gene: TRBV10-3
J gene: TRBJ2-1
D gene: .
clone size: .

CDR3 protein: CASSSATEGGYTF
CDR3 DNA: TGTGCCAGCAGCTCGGCAACAGAGGGTGGCTACACCTTC
V gene: TRBV11-2
J gene: TRBJ1-2
D gene: .
clone size: many

CDR3 protein: CATGQDYGYTF
CDR3 DNA: TGTGCCACGGGACAGGACTATGGCTACACCTTC
V gene: TRBV24-1
J gene: TRBJ1-2
D gene: TRBD1
clone size: few

CDR3 protein: CASSFGLGEAFF
CDR3 DNA: TGTGCCAGCAGTTTTGGACTGGGAGAAGCTTTCTTT
V gene: TRBV12-3/TRBV12-4
J gene: TRBJ1-1
D gene: .
clone size: many

CDR3 protein: CASRLIDETQYF
CDR3 DNA: TGTGCCAGCAGGCTGATAGACGAGACCCAGTACTTC
V gene: TRBV6-6
J gene: TRBJ2-5
D gene: .
clone size: many

CDR3 protein: CASSFDTEQFF
CDR3 DNA: TGTGCCAGCAGTTTTGACACTGAGCAGTTCTTC
V gene: TRBV12-3/TRBV12-4
J gene: TRBJ2-1
D gene: .
clone size: few

CDR3 protein: CASSLAGANVLTF
CDR3 DNA: TGTGCCAGCAGCTTAGCGGGGGCCAACGTCCTGACTTTC
V gene: TRBV5-6
J gene: TRBJ2-6
D gene: .
clone size: many

CDR3 protein: CASSGWSGAYEQYF
CDR3 DNA: TGTGCCAGCTCCGGATGGTCGGGCGCCTACGAGCAGTACTTC
V gene: TRBV27
J gene: TRBJ2-7
D gene: .
clone size: many

CDR3 protein: CASSRAGINQPQHF
CDR3 DNA: TGTGCCAGCAGCCGCGCCGGTATCAATCAGCCCCAGCATTTT
V gene: TRBV3-1
J gene: TRBJ1-5
D gene: .
clone size: few

CDR3 protein: CATSRLAGGPPRDTQYF
CDR3 DNA: TGTGCCACCAGCAGACTAGCGGGAGGGCCACCTAGGGATACGCAGTATTTT
V gene: TRBV15
J gene: TRBJ2-3
D gene: TRBD2
clone size: .

CDR3 protein: CATAGNYGYTF
CDR3 DNA: TGTGCCACGGCGGGGAACTATGGCTACACCTTC
V gene: TRBV24-1
J gene: TRBJ1-2
D gene: .
clone size: .

CDR3 protein: CASSKRPSGSNEQFF
CDR3 DNA: TGTGCCAGCAGCAAACGCCCTAGCGGGAGCAATGAGCAGTTCTTC
V gene: TRBV21-1
J gene: TRBJ2-1
D gene: .
clone size: .

CDR3 protein: CASAGGGEQYF
CDR3 DNA: TGCGCCAGCGCCGGGGGGGGCGAGCAGTACTTC
V gene: TRBV10-1
J gene: TRBJ2-7
D gene: TRBD2
clone size: .

CDR3 protein: CASSTRNTGELFF
CDR3 DNA: TGTGCCAGCAGTACCCGTAACACCGGGGAGCTGTTTTTT
V gene: TRBV28
J gene: TRBJ2-2
D gene: .
clone size: .

CDR3 protein: CSAHQSGRGSEQFF
CDR3 DNA: TGCAGCGCCCATCAGAGCGGGAGAGGGAGTGAGCAGTTCTTC
V gene: TRBV29-1
J gene: TRBJ2-1
D gene: TRBD2
clone size: many

CDR3 protein: CASSLVGGGIAGANVLTF
CDR3 DNA: TGTGCCAGCAGCTTAGTAGGGGGCGGTATAGCTGGGGCCAACGTCCTGACTTTC
V gene: TRBV7-2
J gene: TRBJ2-6
D gene: TRBD1
clone size: few

CDR3 protein: CASIPGTGDEKLFF
CDR3 DNA: TGTGCCAGCATCCCCGGGACAGGGGATGAAAAACTGTTTTTT
V gene: TRBV2
J gene: TRBJ1-4
D gene: TRBD1
clone size: many

CDR3 protein: CASSPSVTGVREQYF
CDR3 DNA: TGTGCCAGCAGCCCCTCGGTGACAGGGGTTAGGGAGCAGTACTTC
V gene: TRBV5-6
J gene: TRBJ2-7
D gene: TRBD1
clone size: .

CDR3 protein: CASSERDAIQYF
CDR3 DNA: TGTGCCAGCAGCGAGCGAGATGCAATTCAGTACTTC
V gene: TRBV7-2
J gene: TRBJ2-4
D gene: .
clone size: many

CDR3 protein: CATSDGQGTSNQPQHF
CDR3 DNA: TGTGCCACCAGTGATGGCCAGGGGACTTCCAATCAGCCCCAGCATTTT
V gene: TRBV24-1
J gene: TRBJ1-5
D gene: .
clone size: few

CDR3 protein: CASSSGLAGGRSTQYF
CDR3 DNA: TGTGCCAGCAGTTCCGGACTAGCGGGAGGAAGGTCTACGCAGTATTTT
V gene: TRBV6-2/TRBV6-3
J gene: TRBJ2-3
D gene: TRBD2
clone size: many

CDR3 protein: CASSLGAARTQYF
CDR3 DNA: TGTGCCAGCAGTTTGGGGGCCGCGCGGACCCAGTACTTC
V gene: TRBV12-3/TRBV12-4
J gene: TRBJ2-5
D gene: .
clone size: few

CDR3 protein: CASSSPEYGNRGGTDTQYF
CDR3 DNA: TGTGCCAGCAGCTCACCGGAGTACGGGAACCGGGGGGGCACAGATACGCAGTATTTT
V gene: TRBV7-9
J gene: TRBJ2-3
D gene: TRBD2
clone size: many

CDR3 protein: CSVEASGRTGELFF
CDR3 DNA: TGCAGCGTTGAAGCTAGCGGGAGAACCGGGGAGCTGTTTTTT
V gene: TRBV29-1
J gene: TRBJ2-2
D gene: TRBD2
clone size: many

CDR3 protein: CASSSGSNQPQHF
CDR3 DNA: TGTGCCAGCAGCTCGGGATCCAATCAGCCCCAGCATTTT
V gene: TRBV7-9
J gene: TRBJ1-5
D gene: .
clone size: .

CDR3 protein: CASRTMTGSYEQYF
CDR3 DNA: TGTGCCAGCAGGACGATGACTGGTTCCTACGAGCAGTACTTC
V gene: TRBV28
J gene: TRBJ2-7
D gene: .
clone size: .

CDR3 protein: CSASIGSNTDTQYF
CDR3 DNA: TGCAGTGCTAGTATCGGGAGCAACACAGATACGCAGTATTTT
V gene: TRBV20-1
J gene: TRBJ2-3
D gene: .
clone size: .

CDR3 protein: CSARAQHTGELFF
CDR3 DNA: TGCAGTGCTAGAGCGCAGCACACCGGGGAGCTGTTTTTT
V gene: TRBV20-1
J gene: TRBJ2-2
D gene: .
clone size: many

CDR3 protein: CASSFFLPLTGLGSGANVLTF
CDR3 DNA: TGTGCCAGCAGTTTTTTCTTACCACTGACAGGTCTGGGCTCTGGGGCCAACGTCCTGACTTTC
V gene: TRBV28
J gene: TRBJ2-6
D gene: .
clone size: many

CDR3 protein: CSATRDGAQETQYF
CDR3 DNA: TGCAGTGCTACAAGGGACGGAGCGCAAGAGACCCAGTACTTC
V gene: TRBV20-1
J gene: TRBJ2-5
D gene: .
clone size: .

CDR3 protein: CASSLAGTLETQYF
CDR3 DNA: TGCGCCAGCAGCTTGGCCGGGACCCTCGAGACCCAGTACTTC
V gene: TRBV5-1
J gene: TRBJ2-5
D gene: .
clone size: few

CDR3 protein: CASSPGLPTGELFF
CDR3 DNA: TGTGCCAGCAGCCCGGGACTTCCTACCGGGGAGCTGTTTTTT
V gene: TRBV7-3
J gene: TRBJ2-2
D gene: .
clone size: many

CDR3 protein: CASRHSGTQGPTNYGYTF
CDR3 DNA: TGTGCAAGTCGACATTCCGGGACACAAGGACCGACTAACTATGGCTACACCTTC
V gene: TRBV12-2
J gene: TRBJ1-2
D gene: .
clone size: .

CDR3 protein: CASSLAEGELFF
CDR3 DNA: TGTGCCAGCAGCTTAGCGGAAGGGGAGCTGTTTTTT
V gene: TRBV7-2
J gene: TRBJ2-2
D gene: .
clone size: many

CDR3 protein: CASRPTDRLYEQYF
CDR3 DNA: TGTGCCAGCAGGCCAACCGACAGGTTATACGAGCAGTACTTC
V gene: TRBV28
J gene: TRBJ2-7
D gene: .
clone size: few

CDR3 protein: CATSRDIVATGELFF
CDR3 DNA: TGTGCCACCAGCAGAGATATCGTCGCTACCGGGGAGCTGTTTTTT
V gene: TRBV15
J gene: TRBJ2-2
D gene: .
clone size: few

CDR3 protein: CASSRTGPSYEQYF
CDR3 DNA: TGCGCCAGCAGCCGCACGGGACCTTCCTACGAGCAGTACTTC
V gene: TRBV5-1
J gene: TRBJ2-7
D gene: .
clone size: .

CDR3 protein: CASSNGWAGVADTQYF
CDR3 DNA: TGTGCCAGCAGCAATGGGTGGGCGGGAGTAGCAGATACGCAGTATTTT
V gene: TRBV6-5
J gene: TRBJ2-3
D gene: TRBD2
clone size: .

CDR3 protein: CSAKRGDEQYF
CDR3 DNA: TGCAGTGCCAAACGGGGGGATGAGCAGTACTTC
V gene: TRBV20-1
J gene: TRBJ2-7
D gene: TRBD2
clone size: few

CDR3 protein: CASSQDGVLQTNYGYTF
CDR3 DNA: TGTGCCAGCAGCCAAGATGGGGTACTACAGACTAACTATGGCTACACCTTC
V gene: TRBV3-1
J gene: TRBJ1-2
D gene: .
clone size: .

CDR3 protein: CASSIRTPPSTDTQYF
CDR3 DNA: TGTGCCAGTAGTATACGGACCCCTCCTAGCACAGATACGCAGTATTTT
V gene: TRBV19
J gene: TRBJ2-3
D gene: .
clone size: few

CDR3 protein: CASSFSSNGISYEQYF
CDR3 DNA: TGCGCCAGCAGCTTTTCTAGTAACGGGATCTCCTACGAGCAGTACTTC
V gene: TRBV5-1
J gene: TRBJ2-7
D gene: .
clone size: few

CDR3 protein: CVGRQDNSGANVLTF
CDR3 DNA: TGTGTCGGAAGACAGGATAACTCTGGGGCCAACGTCCTGACTTTC
V gene: TRBV7-9
J gene: TRBJ2-6
D gene: .
clone size: .

CDR3 protein: CASSLFLMGGNTGELFF
CDR3 DNA: TGTGCCAGCAGCTTATTTCTTATGGGAGGCAACACCGGGGAGCTGTTTTTT
V gene: TRBV5-6
J gene: TRBJ2-2
D gene: .
clone size: .

CDR3 protein: CSVEGGRGSYNEQFF
CDR3 DNA: TGCAGCGTTGAAGGCGGGAGGGGTTCCTACAATGAGCAGTTCTTC
V gene: TRBV29-1
J gene: TRBJ2-1
D gene: TRBD2
clone size: few

CDR3 protein: CASSQAGVRTYEQYF
CDR3 DNA: TGTGCCAGCAGTCAAGCGGGGGTGCGAACCTACGAGCAGTACTTC
V gene: TRBV2
J gene: TRBJ2-7
D gene: TRBD2
clone size: .

CDR3 protein: CASQGGPTDTQYF
CDR3 DNA: TGTGCCAGCCAAGGCGGGCCCACAGATACGCAGTATTTT
V gene: TRBV28
J gene: TRBJ2-3
D gene: .
clone size: many

CDR3 protein: CASSSGQGSGNTMYF
CDR3 DNA: TGCGCCAGCAGTTCTGGACAGGGCTCTGGAAACACCATGTATTTT
V gene: TRBV5-1
J gene: TRBJ1-3
D gene: TRBD1
clone size: .

CDR3 protein: CSARSGVSYEQYF
CDR3 DNA: TGCAGTGCTAGAAGCGGCGTCTCCTACGAGCAGTACTTC
V gene: TRBV20-1
J gene: TRBJ2-7
D gene: .
clone size: .

CDR3 protein: CASSSLLLAVTYEQYF
CDR3 DNA: TGTGCCAGCAGTTCCCTACTACTAGCGGTGACCTACGAGCAGTACTTC
V gene: TRBV28
J gene: TRBJ2-7
D gene: TRBD2
clone size: many

CDR3 protein: CASSVGTGFPGNTIYF
CDR3 DNA: TGTGCCAGCAGCGTAGGGACAGGTTTCCCTGGAAACACCATATATTTT
V gene: TRBV9
J gene: TRBJ1-3
D gene: TRBD1
clone size: few

CDR3 protein: CASNTGGSGANVLTF
CDR3 DNA: TGTGCCAGCAACACGGGAGGCTCTGGGGCCAACGTCCTGACTTTC
V gene: TRBV7-9
J gene: TRBJ2-6
D gene: TRBD2
clone size: .

CDR3 protein: CASSQGQGVYGYTF
CDR3 DNA: TGTGCCAGCAGTCAGGGACAGGGGGTCTATGGCTACACCTTC
V gene: TRBV28
J gene: TRBJ1-2
D gene: TRBD1
clone size: many

CDR3 protein: CASRSSGRAVGEQYF
CDR3 DNA: TGTGCCAGCAGATCTAGCGGGAGGGCCGTAGGCGAGCAGTACTTC
V gene: TRBV12-3/TRBV12-4
J gene: TRBJ2-7
D gene: TRBD2
clone size: many

CDR3 protein: CASSQGTGGDYGYTF
CDR3 DNA: TGCGCCAGCAGCCAAGGGACAGGGGGGGACTATGGCTACACCTTC
V gene: TRBV4-3
J gene: TRBJ1-2
D gene: TRBD1
clone size: many

CDR3 protein: CSVAGQLNEKLFF
CDR3 DNA: TGCAGCGTTGCGGGACAGTTGAATGAAAAACTGTTTTTT
V gene: TRBV29-1
J gene: TRBJ1-4
D gene: TRBD1
clone size: few

CDR3 protein: CASSQDRQTQETQYF
CDR3 DNA: TGTGCCAGCAGCCAAGATAGGCAGACCCAAGAGACCCAGTACTTC
V gene: TRBV4-2
J gene: TRBJ2-5
D gene: .
clone size: .